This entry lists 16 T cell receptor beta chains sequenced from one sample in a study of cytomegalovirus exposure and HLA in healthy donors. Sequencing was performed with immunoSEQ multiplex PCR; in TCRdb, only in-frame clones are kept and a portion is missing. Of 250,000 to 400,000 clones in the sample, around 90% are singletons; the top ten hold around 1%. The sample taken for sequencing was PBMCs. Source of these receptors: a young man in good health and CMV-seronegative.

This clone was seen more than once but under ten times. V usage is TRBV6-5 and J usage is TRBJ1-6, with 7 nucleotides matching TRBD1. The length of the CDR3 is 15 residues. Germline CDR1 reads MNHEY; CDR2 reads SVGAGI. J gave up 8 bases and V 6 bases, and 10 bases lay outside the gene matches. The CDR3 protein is CASRLTRQGDSPLHF. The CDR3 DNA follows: TGTGCCAGCAGACTAACTCGACAGGGTGATTCACCCCTCCACTTT.

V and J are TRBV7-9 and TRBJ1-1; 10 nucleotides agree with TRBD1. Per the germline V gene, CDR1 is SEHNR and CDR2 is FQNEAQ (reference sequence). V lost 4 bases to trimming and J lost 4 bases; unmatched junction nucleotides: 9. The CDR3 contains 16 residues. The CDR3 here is CASSSDWTGGGTEAFF. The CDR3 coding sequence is TGTGCCAGCAGCTCCGACTGGACAGGGGGAGGCACTGAAGCTTTCTTT.

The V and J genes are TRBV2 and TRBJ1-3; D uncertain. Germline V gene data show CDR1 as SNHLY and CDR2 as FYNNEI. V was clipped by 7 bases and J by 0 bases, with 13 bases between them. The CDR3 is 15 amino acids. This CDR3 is CASTLEAASGNTIYF. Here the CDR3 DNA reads TGTGCCAGCACACTAGAGGCGGCCTCTGGAAACACCATATATTTT.

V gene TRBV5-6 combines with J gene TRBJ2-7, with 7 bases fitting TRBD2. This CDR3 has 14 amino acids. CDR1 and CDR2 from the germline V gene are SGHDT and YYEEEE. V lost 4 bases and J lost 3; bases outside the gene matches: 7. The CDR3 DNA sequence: TGTGCCAGCAGCCCCGGGGGGTGGATCTACGAGCAGTACTTC. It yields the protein CASSPGGWIYEQYF.

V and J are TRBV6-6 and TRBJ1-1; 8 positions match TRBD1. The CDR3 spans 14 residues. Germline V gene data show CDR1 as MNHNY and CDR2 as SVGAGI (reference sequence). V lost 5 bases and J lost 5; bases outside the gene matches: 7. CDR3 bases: TGTGCCAGCAGTCCAGGGGGCTGGAGGACTGAAGCTTTCTTT. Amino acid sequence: CASSPGGWRTEAFF.

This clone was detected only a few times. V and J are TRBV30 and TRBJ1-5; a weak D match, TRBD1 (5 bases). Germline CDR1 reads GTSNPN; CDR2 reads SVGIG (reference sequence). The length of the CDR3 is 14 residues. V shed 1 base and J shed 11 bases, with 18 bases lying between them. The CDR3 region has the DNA TGTGCCTGGAGTGCAGGGACTCCTAGGAGGACCCAGCATTTT. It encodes CAWSAGTPRRTQHF.

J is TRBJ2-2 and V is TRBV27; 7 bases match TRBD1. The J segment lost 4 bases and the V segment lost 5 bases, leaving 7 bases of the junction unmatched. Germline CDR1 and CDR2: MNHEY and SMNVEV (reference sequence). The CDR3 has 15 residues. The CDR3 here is CASSPGTAVTGELFF. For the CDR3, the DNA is TGTGCCAGCAGTCCGGGGACAGCTGTCACCGGGGAGCTGTTTTTT.

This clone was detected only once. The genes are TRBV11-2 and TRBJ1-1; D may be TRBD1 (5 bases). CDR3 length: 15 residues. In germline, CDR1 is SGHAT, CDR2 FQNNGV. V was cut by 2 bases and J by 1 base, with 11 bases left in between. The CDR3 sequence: CASSLITGGNTEAFF. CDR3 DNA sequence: TGTGCCAGCAGCTTAATTACGGGGGGGAACACTGAAGCTTTCTTT.

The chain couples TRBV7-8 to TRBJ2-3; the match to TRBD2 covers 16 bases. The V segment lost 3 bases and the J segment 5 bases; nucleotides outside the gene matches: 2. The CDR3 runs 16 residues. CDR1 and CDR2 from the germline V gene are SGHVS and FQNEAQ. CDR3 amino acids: CASSLGLAGGIDTQYF. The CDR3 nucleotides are TGTGCCAGCAGCTTGGGACTAGCGGGGGGGATAGATACGCAGTATTTT. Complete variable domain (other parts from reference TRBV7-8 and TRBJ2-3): GAGVSQSPRYKVAKRGQDVALRCDPISGHVSLFWYQQALGQGPEFLTYFQNEAQLDKSGLPSDRFFAERPEGSVSTLKIQRTQQEDSAVYLCASSLGLAGGIDTQYFGPGTRLTVL.

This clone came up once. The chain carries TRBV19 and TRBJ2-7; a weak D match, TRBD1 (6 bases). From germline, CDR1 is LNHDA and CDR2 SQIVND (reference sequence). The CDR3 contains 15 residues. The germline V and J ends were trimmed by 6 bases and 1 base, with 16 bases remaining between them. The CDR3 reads CASSPGQLLSYEQYF. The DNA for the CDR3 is TGTGCCAGTAGCCCCGGACAGCTACTTTCCTACGAGCAGTACTTC.

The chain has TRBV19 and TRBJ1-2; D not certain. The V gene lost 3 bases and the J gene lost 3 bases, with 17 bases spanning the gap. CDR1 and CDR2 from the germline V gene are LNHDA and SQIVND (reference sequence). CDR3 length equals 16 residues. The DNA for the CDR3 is TGTGCCAGTAGTATTAAGTTAACGGCGGAGTACTATGGCTACACCTTC. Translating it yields CASSIKLTAEYYGYTF.

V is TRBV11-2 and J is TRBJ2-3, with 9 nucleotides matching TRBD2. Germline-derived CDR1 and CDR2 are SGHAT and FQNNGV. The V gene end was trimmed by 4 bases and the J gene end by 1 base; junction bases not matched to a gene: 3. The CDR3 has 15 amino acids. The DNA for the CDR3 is TGTGCCAGCAGCTCTAGCGGGGTACGCACAGATACGCAGTATTTT. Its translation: CASSSSGVRTDTQYF.

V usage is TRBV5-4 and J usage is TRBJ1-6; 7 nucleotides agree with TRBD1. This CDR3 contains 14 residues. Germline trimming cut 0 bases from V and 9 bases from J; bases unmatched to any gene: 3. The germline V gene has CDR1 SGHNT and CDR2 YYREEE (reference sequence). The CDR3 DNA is TGTGCCAGCAGCTTGGTACAGGGGATTTCACCCCTCCACTTT. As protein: CASSLVQGISPLHF.

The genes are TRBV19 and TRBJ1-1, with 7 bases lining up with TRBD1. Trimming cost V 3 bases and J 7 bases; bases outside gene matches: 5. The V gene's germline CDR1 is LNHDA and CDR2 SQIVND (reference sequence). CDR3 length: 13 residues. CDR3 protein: CASSMRQGNEAFF. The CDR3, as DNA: TGTGCCAGTAGTATGAGACAGGGAAATGAAGCTTTCTTT.

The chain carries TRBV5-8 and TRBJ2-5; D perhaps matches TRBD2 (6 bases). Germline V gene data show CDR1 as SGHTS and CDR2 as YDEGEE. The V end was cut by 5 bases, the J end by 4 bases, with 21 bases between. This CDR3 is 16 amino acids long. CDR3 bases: TGTGCCAGCAGTCGTATTGGGACTCTGTCATCAGAGACCCAGTACTTC. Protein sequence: CASSRIGTLSSETQYF.

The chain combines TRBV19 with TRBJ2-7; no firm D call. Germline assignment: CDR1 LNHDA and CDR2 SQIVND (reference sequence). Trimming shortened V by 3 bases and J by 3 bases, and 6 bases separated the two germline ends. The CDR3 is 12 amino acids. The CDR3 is CASSMNYYEQYF. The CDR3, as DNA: TGTGCCAGTAGTATGAACTACTACGAGCAGTACTTC.